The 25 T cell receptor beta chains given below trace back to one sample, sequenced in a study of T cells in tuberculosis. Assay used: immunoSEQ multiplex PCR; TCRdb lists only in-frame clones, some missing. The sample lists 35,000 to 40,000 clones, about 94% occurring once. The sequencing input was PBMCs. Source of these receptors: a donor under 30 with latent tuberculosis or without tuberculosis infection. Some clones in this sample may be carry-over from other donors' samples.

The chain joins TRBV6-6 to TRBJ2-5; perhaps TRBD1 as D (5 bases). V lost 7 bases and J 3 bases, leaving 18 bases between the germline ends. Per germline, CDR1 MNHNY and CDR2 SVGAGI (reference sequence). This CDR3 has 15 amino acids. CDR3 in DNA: TGTGCCAGCACTCCTTATGGGGCAGCTAAAGAGACCCAGTACTTC. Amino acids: CASTPYGAAKETQYF.

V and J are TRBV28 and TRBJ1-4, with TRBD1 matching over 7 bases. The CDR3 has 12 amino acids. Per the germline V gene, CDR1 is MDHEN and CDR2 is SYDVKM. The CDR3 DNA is TGTGCGGCGAAGCCAGGGGGTGAAAAACTGTTTTTT. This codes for CAAKPGGEKLFF. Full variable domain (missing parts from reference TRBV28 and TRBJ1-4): DVKVTQSSRYLVKRTGEKVFLECVQDMDHENMFWYRQDPGLGLRLIYFSYDVKMKEKGDIPEGYSVSREKKERFSLILESASTNQTSMYLCAAKPGGEKLFFGSGTQLSVL.

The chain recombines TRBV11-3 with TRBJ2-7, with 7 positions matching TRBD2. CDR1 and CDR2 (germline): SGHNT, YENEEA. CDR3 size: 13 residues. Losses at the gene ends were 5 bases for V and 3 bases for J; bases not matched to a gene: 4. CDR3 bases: TGTGCCAGCAGCCTAAGCGGGAACTACGAGCAGTACTTC. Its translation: CASSLSGNYEQYF.

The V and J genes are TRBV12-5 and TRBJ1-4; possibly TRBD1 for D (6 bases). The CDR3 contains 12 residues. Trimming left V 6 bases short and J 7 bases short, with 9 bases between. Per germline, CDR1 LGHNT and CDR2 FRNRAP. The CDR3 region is CASGTGSEKLFF. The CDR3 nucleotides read TGTGCTAGTGGAACAGGGTCTGAAAAACTGTTTTTT.

CDR3 residues: CASSPAASGGSNTGELFF. DNA of the CDR3: TGTGCCAGCTCACCAGCTGCTAGCGGGGGCTCGAACACCGGGGAGCTGTTTTTT. The chain uses TRBV18 and TRBJ2-2, with TRBD2 matching over 10 bases. The germline V gene encodes CDR1 KGHSH and CDR2 LQKENI. V gave up 2 bases and J gave up 0 bases; unmatched junction bases: 6. The length of the CDR3 is 18 residues.

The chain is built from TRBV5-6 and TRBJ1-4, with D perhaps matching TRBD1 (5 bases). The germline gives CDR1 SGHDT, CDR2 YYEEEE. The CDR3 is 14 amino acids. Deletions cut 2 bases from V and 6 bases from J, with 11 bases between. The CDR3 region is CASSFQGIYEKLFF. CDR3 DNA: TGTGCCAGCAGCTTTCAGGGTATTTATGAAAAACTGTTTTTT.

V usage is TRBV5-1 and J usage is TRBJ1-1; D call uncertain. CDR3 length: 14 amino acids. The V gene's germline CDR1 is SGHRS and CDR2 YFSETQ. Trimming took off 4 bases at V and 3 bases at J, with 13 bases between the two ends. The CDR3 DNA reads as TGCGCCAGCAGCCGGCAGGATGGGTACACTGAAGCTTTCTTT. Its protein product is CASSRQDGYTEAFF.

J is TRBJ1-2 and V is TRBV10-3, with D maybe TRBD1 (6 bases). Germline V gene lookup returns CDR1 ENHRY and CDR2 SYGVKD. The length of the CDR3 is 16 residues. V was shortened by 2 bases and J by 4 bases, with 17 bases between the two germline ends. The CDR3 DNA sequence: TGTGCCATCAGTGAGGGCGTAGGGGGGGATGGCTATGGCTACACCTTC. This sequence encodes CAISEGVGGDGYGYTF.

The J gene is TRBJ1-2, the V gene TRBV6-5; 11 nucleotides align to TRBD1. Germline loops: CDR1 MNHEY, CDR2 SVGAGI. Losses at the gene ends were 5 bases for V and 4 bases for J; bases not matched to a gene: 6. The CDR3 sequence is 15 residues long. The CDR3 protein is CASSVPGQGVYGYTF. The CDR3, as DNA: TGTGCCAGCAGTGTACCGGGACAGGGGGTCTATGGCTACACCTTC.

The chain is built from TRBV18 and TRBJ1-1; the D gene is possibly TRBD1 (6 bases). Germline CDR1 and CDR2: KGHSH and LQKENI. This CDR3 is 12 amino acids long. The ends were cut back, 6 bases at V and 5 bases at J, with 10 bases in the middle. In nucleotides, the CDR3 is TGTGCCAGCTCGGGCAGGGGAACTGAAGCTTTCTTT. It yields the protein CASSGRGTEAFF.

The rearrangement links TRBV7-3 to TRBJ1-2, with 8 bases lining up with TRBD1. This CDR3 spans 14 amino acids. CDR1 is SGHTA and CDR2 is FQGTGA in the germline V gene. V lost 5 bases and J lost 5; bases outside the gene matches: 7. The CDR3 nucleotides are TGTGCCAGCAGCCCGGACAGGGCGGGTTATGGCTACACCTTC. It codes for CASSPDRAGYGYTF.

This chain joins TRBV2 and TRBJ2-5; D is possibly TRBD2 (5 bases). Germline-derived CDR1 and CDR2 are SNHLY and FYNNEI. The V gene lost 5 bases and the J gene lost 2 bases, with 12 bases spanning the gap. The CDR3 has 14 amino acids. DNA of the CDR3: TGTGCCAGCAGTCCGGCTAGGAGGCAAGAGACCCAGTACTTC. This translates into CASSPARRQETQYF.

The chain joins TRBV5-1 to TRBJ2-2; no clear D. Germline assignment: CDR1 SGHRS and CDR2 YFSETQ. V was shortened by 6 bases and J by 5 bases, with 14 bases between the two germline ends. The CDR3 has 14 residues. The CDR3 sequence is CASNTAEETGELFF. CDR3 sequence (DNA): TGCGCCAGCAACACGGCGGAAGAAACCGGGGAGCTGTTTTTT.

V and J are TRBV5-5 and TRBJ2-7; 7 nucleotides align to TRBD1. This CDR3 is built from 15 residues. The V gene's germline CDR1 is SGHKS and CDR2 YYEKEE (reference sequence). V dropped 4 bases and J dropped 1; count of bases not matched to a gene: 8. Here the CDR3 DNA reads TGTGCCAGCAGCCGACAGGGCGCCGGATCCTACGAGCAGTACTTC. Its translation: CASSRQGAGSYEQYF.

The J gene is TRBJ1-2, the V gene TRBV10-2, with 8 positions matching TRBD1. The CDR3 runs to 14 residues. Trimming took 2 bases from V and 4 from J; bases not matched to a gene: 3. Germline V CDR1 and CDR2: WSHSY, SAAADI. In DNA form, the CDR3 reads TGCGCCAGCAGTGAGGACAGGGGTGGCTATGGCTACACCTTC. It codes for CASSEDRGGYGYTF.

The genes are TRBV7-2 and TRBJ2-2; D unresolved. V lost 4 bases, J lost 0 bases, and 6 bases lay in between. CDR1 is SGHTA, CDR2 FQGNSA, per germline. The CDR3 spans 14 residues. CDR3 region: CASSSVANTGELFF. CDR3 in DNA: TGTGCCAGCAGCTCGGTCGCGAACACCGGGGAGCTGTTTTTT.

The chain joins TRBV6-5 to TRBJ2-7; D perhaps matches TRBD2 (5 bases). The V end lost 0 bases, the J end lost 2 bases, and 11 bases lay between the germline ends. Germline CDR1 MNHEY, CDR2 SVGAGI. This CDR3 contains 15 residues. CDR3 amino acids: CASSYSRLATYEQYF. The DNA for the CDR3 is TGTGCCAGCAGTTACTCGAGGCTAGCCACCTACGAGCAGTACTTC.

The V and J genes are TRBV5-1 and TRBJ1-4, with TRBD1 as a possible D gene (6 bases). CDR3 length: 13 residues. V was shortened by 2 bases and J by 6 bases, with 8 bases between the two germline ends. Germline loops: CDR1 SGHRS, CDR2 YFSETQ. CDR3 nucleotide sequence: TGCGCCAGCAGCTTAAACAGGGATGAAAAACTGTTTTTT. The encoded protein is CASSLNRDEKLFF.

This CDR3 is CASSPGTSGGWRYV. CDR3 sequence (DNA): TGTGCCAGCAGCCCCGGGACTAGCGGGGGCTGGAGGTACGTC. V and J are TRBV11-1 and TRBJ2-7, with 14 positions matching TRBD2. J gave up 12 bases and V 5 bases, and 9 bases lay outside the gene matches. The CDR3 totals 14 residues. Germline loops: CDR1 SGHAT, CDR2 FQDESV (reference sequence).

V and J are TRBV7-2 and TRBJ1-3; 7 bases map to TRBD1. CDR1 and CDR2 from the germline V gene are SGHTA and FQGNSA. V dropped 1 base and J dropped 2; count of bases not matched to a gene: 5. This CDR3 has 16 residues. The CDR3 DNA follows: TGTGCCAGCAGCTTAGGATTACAGGGGACTGGAAACACCATATATTTT. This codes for CASSLGLQGTGNTIYF.

CDR3 sequence reads: CASTLGGSNTEAFF. The CDR3, as DNA: TGTGCCAGCACCCTGGGAGGGTCGAACACTGAAGCTTTCTTT. The chain links TRBV6-6 to TRBJ1-1; D is unresolved. Trimming removed 7 bases from V and 1 base from J, with 13 bases in between. The germline V gene encodes CDR1 MNHNY and CDR2 SVGAGI (reference sequence). CDR3 length: 14 amino acids.

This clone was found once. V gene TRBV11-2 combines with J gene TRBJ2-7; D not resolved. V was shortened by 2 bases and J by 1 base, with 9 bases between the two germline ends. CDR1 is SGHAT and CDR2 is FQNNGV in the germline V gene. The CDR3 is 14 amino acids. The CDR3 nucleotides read TGTGCCAGCAGCTTACTCCGGTTTTCCTACGAGCAGTACTTC. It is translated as CASSLLRFSYEQYF.

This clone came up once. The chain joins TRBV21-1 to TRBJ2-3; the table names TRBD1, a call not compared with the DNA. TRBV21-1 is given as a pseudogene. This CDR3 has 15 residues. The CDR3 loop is CASSTLHWAPSTQYF. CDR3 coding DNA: TGTGCCAGCAGTACACTTCATTGGGCTCCCAGTACGCAGTATTTT.

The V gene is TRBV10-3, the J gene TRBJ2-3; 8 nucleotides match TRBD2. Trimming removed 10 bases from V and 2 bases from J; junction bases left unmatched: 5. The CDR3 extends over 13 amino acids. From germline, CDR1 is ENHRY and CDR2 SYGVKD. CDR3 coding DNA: TGTGCCACTACTAGCGGCCTCACAGATACGCAGTATTTT. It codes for CATTSGLTDTQYF.

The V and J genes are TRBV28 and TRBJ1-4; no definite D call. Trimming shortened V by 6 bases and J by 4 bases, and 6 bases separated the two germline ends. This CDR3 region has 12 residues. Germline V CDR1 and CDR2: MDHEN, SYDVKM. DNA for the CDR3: TGTGCCAGCAGCGGACTTAATGAAAAACTGTTTTTT. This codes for CASSGLNEKLFF.